The present T cell receptor (beta chain) was sequenced within a study of blood T cells in healthy people across ages. From germline, CDR1 is SNHLY and CDR2 FYNNEI. Trimming removed 8 bases from V and 2 bases from J; junction bases left unmatched: 2. This CDR3 contains 14 residues. For the second PCR, which ran for roughly 7 to 11 cycles, a sample-barcoded 5' primer and a J-beta primer mix were used. MiXCR, run by TCRdb on the 5' RACE reads, gives a single entry per CDR3 protein. Of about 400,000 distinct CDR3 sequences listed, about 52% were seen once; the top ten hold around 50%. The sample taken for sequencing was blood. The sequence derives from a man aged 55 to 70 in good health. The genes are TRBV2 and TRBJ2-3; 12 positions agree with TRBD2. The CDR3 loop reads CASRLAGVTDTQYF. The DNA of the CDR3 is TGTGCCAGCCGACTAGCGGGGGTCACAGATACGCAGTATTTT. Full variable domain (outside the CDR3, taken from reference TRBV2 and TRBJ2-3): EPEVTQTPSHQVTQMGQEVILRCVPISNHLYFYWYRQILGQKVEFLVSFYNNEISEKSEIFDDQFSVERPDGSNFTLKIRSTKLEDSAMYFCASRLAGVTDTQYFGPGTRLTVL.